A single sample gave rise to the 23 T cell receptor beta chains below, sequenced in a study of T cells in Graves' hyperthyroidism and ophthalmopathy. The CDR3 regions of TCR beta were amplified from RNA transcripts. First-round RT-PCR of the TCR CDR3 relied on the HTBI primer set. Using its own MiXCR run on the multiplex PCR reads, TCRdb lists one record per CDR3 protein. The profile shows about 360,000 distinct CDR3 sequences, approximately 20% of them singletons. Sequencing input: blood. The source is a woman aged 18-29 years with Graves' hyperthyroidism.

This clonotype was detected only a few times. J is TRBJ2-3 and V is TRBV25-1; D may be TRBD1 (5 bases). V was cut by 1 base and J by 2 bases, with 10 bases left in between. CDR1 MGHDK and CDR2 SYGVNS come from the germline V gene. The CDR3 length is 15 residues. The CDR3 loop reads CASSEFRVNTDTQYF. The CDR3 bases are TGTGCCAGCAGTGAATTCAGGGTCAACACAGATACGCAGTATTTT.

This clonotype appeared many times. The V call is TRBV12-3 or TRBV12-4, the J call TRBJ2-4; TRBD2 is a possible D gene (5 bases). With 3 bases removed from V and 7 bases from J, the gap between germline ends came to 7 bases. The CDR3 contains 12 residues. CDR3 sequence: CASSFGENIQYF. CDR3 nucleotide sequence: TGTGCCAGCAGTTTCGGGGAGAACATTCAGTACTTC.

This clonotype has just a few counts. The V gene is TRBV7-8, the J gene TRBJ2-7; no definite D call. The CDR3 loop spans 16 amino acids. Germline V gives CDR1 SGHVS, CDR2 FQNEAQ. V lost 2 bases to trimming and J lost 2 bases, with 16 bases between them. For the CDR3, the DNA is TGTGCCAGCAGCTTATTTACAGCCTCCCAGCCCTACGAGCAGTACTTC. Translation gives CASSLFTASQPYEQYF. Full variable domain (missing parts from reference TRBV7-8 and TRBJ2-7): GAGVSQSPRYKVAKRGQDVALRCDPISGHVSLFWYQQALGQGPEFLTYFQNEAQLDKSGLPSDRFFAERPEGSVSTLKIQRTQQEDSAVYLCASSLFTASQPYEQYFGPGTRLTVT.

This clonotype has at least ten counts. The chain is built from TRBV4-1 and TRBJ2-5; the match to TRBD2 covers 7 bases. With 4 bases clipped from V and 5 bases from J, the junction kept 7 bases outside the gene matches. The germline CDR1 and CDR2 sequences are MGHRA and YSYEKL. The CDR3 totals 14 residues. CDR3 sequence: CASSPPGEGETQYF. Here the CDR3 DNA reads TGCGCCAGCAGCCCCCCCGGGGAGGGGGAGACCCAGTACTTC.

In this sample, this clonotype turned up many times. The chain recombines TRBV9 with TRBJ1-3, with D hard to call. V was clipped by 0 bases and J by 7 bases, with 8 bases between them. CDR1 is SGDLS and CDR2 is YYNGEE in the germline V gene. The CDR3 runs to 13 residues. CDR3 nucleotides: TGTGCCAGCAGCGTAGAACGGCCCAACACCATATATTTT. Its protein is CASSVERPNTIYF.

This clonotype showed up many times. The rearrangement uses TRBV10-3 and TRBJ1-1; unclear D gene. This CDR3 contains 15 residues. Germline V gene sequence: CDR1 ENHRY, CDR2 SYGVKD. V shed 11 bases and J shed 5 bases, with 24 bases lying between them. The CDR3 loop reads CAASWSTRSGTEAFF. In nucleotides, the CDR3 is TGTGCCGCCTCTTGGAGTACTCGGTCTGGGACTGAAGCTTTCTTT.

This clonotype was observed many times. This CDR3 is CASSEARAGSNQPQHF. The DNA for the CDR3 is TGTGCCAGCAGTGAAGCGCGGGCAGGGAGTAACCAGCCCCAGCATTTT. This rearrangement joins TRBV6-1 to TRBJ1-5; D is perhaps TRBD1 (5 bases). The germline V gene encodes CDR1 MNHNS and CDR2 SASEGT. The CDR3 is 16 residues long. Trimming took 0 bases from V and 7 from J, leaving 16 bases between them.

This clonotype was recorded many times. J is TRBJ1-2 and V is TRBV28, with TRBD1 matching 7 bases. Germline V CDR1 and CDR2: MDHEN, SYDVKM. V shed 8 bases, J shed 7 bases, and the junction held 7 bases outside the gene matches. The CDR3 is 12 residues long. The chain's CDR3 is CASGRTGAGYTF. CDR3 bases: TGTGCCAGCGGTCGTACAGGGGCTGGCTACACCTTC.

At least ten counts were recorded for this clonotype. CDR3 region: CASSLYPGQGTYEQYF. CDR3 bases: TGTGCCAGCAGCCTTTACCCGGGACAGGGGACGTACGAGCAGTACTTC. The chain uses TRBV7-8 and TRBJ2-7; TRBD1 agrees at 10 bases. The germline V gene has CDR1 SGHVS and CDR2 FQNEAQ. CDR3 length: 16 residues. With V trimmed by 5 bases and J by 4 bases, 11 bases remained unmatched.

The genes are TRBV6-1 and TRBJ2-5, with 14 positions matching TRBD2. V shed 4 bases, J shed 1 base, and the junction held 8 bases outside the gene matches. The length of the CDR3 is 18 residues. Germline V gene sequence: CDR1 MNHNS, CDR2 SASEGT. The DNA of the CDR3 is TGTGCCAGCAGTGCCCGACTAGCGGGGGGGCCCCTCCAAGAGACCCAGTACTTC. Translated: CASSARLAGGPLQETQYF.

The rearrangement joins TRBV12-3 or TRBV12-4 to TRBJ1-3; D unresolved. V lost 2 bases and J lost 3, with 5 bases in between. The CDR3 has 13 residues. CDR3 region: CASSLLGGNTIYF. The CDR3, as DNA: TGTGCCAGCAGTTTATTGGGTGGAAACACCATATATTTT.

The sample holds a few counts of this clonotype. The chain joins TRBV5-1 to TRBJ1-2; perhaps TRBD1 as D (6 bases). Trimming removed 1 base at V and 6 bases at J, with 19 bases between. Germline lookup yields CDR1 SGHRS and CDR2 YFSETQ. CDR3 length: 16 amino acids. CDR3: CASSLTGRVDEDGYTF. CDR3 nucleotides: TGCGCCAGCAGCTTGACAGGGAGGGTTGATGAGGATGGCTACACCTTC.

This clonotype was counted many times. The gene calls are TRBV27 and TRBJ2-4; maybe TRBD2 (5 bases). Trimming took off 0 bases at V and 1 base at J, with 7 bases between the two ends. Germline values: CDR1 MNHEY, CDR2 SMNVEV (reference sequence). The CDR3 totals 15 residues. For the CDR3, the DNA is TGTGCCAGCAGTTTATCTCCGGGGGCCAAAAACATTCAGTACTTC. Its protein product is CASSLSPGAKNIQYF.

This clonotype was detected a few times. CDR3 in DNA: TGTGCCATCGGGACTAGCGGGGGGGCCCGCTCTGGGGCCAACGTCCTGACTTTC. Its protein product is CAIGTSGGARSGANVLTF. The chain joins TRBV10-3 to TRBJ2-6; 16 bases map to TRBD2. CDR3 size: 18 residues. Germline V gene data show CDR1 as ENHRY and CDR2 as SYGVKD. The V and J ends lost 8 bases and 0 bases, in that order; junction bases with no gene match: 4.

This clonotype was seen at least ten times. This chain links TRBV20-1 with TRBJ2-5; D is ambiguous. The ends were cut back, 4 bases at V and 4 bases at J, with 13 bases in the middle. Germline lookup yields CDR1 DFQATT and CDR2 SNEGSKA (reference sequence). The CDR3 consists of 13 residues. This CDR3 reads CSAISQRAETQYF. The CDR3 coding sequence is TGCAGTGCTATTTCCCAGAGAGCAGAGACCCAGTACTTC.

This clonotype came up once. Being one base from a much bigger clone, this may be a read error. The V call is TRBV20-1, the J call TRBJ2-5; D not certain. There are 11 residues in the CDR3. Germline assignment: CDR1 DFQATT and CDR2 SNEGSKA (reference sequence). CDR3 in amino acids: CSASYLEIQYF. The CDR3 region has the DNA TGCAGTGCATCTTATCTCGAGATCCAGTACTTC.

The table lists this clonotype with a few counts. The gene calls are TRBV18 and TRBJ1-3, with a weak D call TRBD1 (6 bases). The length of the CDR3 is 17 residues. The germline V gene encodes CDR1 KGHSH and CDR2 LQKENI. Trimming took off 6 bases at V and 2 bases at J, with 20 bases between the two ends. The CDR3 bases are TGTGCCAGCTCCCCAACACAGGGTCAAAATCCTGGAAACACCATATATTTT. Its protein is CASSPTQGQNPGNTIYF.

This clonotype has at least ten counts. The J gene is TRBJ2-4, the V gene TRBV11-1; unclear D gene. Germline lookup yields CDR1 SGHAT and CDR2 FQDESV (reference sequence). Trimming removed 5 bases at V and 8 bases at J, with 22 bases between. The CDR3 totals 16 residues. The CDR3: CASSPDFRFGAHIQYF. For the CDR3, the DNA is TGTGCCAGCAGCCCAGATTTCAGATTCGGAGCACACATTCAGTACTTC.

This clonotype was recorded many times. The chain carries TRBV20-1 and TRBJ1-2; TRBD1 is a possible D gene (5 bases). Germline V lookup: CDR1 DFQATT, CDR2 SNEGSKA (reference sequence). The CDR3 is 14 residues long. Here the CDR3 DNA reads TGCAGGGGAGGGGAGGGGTCAGCTAACTATGGCTACACCTTC. Translated: CRGGEGSANYGYTF.

This clonotype came up many times. The rearrangement joins TRBV20-1 to TRBJ2-7; 15 nucleotides align to TRBD2. Germline V gene sequence: CDR1 DFQATT, CDR2 SNEGSKA (reference sequence). The junction had 5 bases not matched to a gene; V was cut back by 5 bases and J by 0 bases. The CDR3 loop spans 16 amino acids. This CDR3 reads CSAEGTSGGSSYEQYF. The DNA for the CDR3 is TGCAGTGCTGAGGGGACTAGCGGGGGGAGCTCCTACGAGCAGTACTTC.

Ten or more counts support this clonotype. V is TRBV29-1 and J is TRBJ1-2, with D possibly being TRBD1 (6 bases). There are 18 residues in the CDR3. Germline V gene lookup returns CDR1 SQVTM and CDR2 ANQGSEA. V dropped 3 bases and J dropped 1 base, with 24 bases sitting between them. This chain's CDR3 is CSVDMRGAGAGGNYGYTF. DNA for the CDR3: TGCAGCGTTGATATGCGAGGCGCAGGGGCCGGAGGTAACTATGGCTACACCTTC.

This clonotype has only one observation. This chain joins TRBV29-1 and TRBJ2-7, with 8 bases lining up with TRBD1. The J segment lost 2 bases and the V segment lost 6 bases, leaving 6 bases of the junction unmatched. This CDR3 comprises 13 residues. The germline CDR1 and CDR2 sequences are SQVTM and ANQGSEA. For the CDR3, the DNA is TGCAGCGTGGGGACAGGTGATACCTACGAGCAGTACTTC. This gives the protein CSVGTGDTYEQYF.

The rearrangement uses TRBV19 and TRBJ1-2; 12 positions match TRBD1. The CDR3 totals 15 residues. V shed 8 bases, J shed 10 bases, and the junction held 14 bases outside the gene matches. CDR1 is LNHDA, CDR2 SQIVND, per germline (reference sequence). The CDR3 DNA sequence: TGTGCCAGTGGTCCGTCGGGACAGGGGGCTCTATACTACACCTTC. This sequence encodes CASGPSGQGALYYTF.